Each of the 32 T cell receptor beta chains below was sequenced from the same sample in a study of immune evolution from preneoplasia to lung adenocarcinoma. Profiled with immunoSEQ multiplex PCR; TCRdb holds only in-frame clones, not every one. The sample carries 8,000 to 8,500 clones, more than 75% recorded once. The sample was FFPE adjacent normal lung tissue. The receptors here all came from a person aged 60 to 80 with lung adenocarcinoma.

V is TRBV28 and J is TRBJ1-5; D uncertain. CDR3 size: 13 residues. CDR1 and CDR2 from the germline V gene are MDHEN and SYDVKM. V was cut by 7 bases and J by 4 bases, with 11 bases left in between. Written as DNA, the CDR3 is TGTGCCAGCACCCCCGGCGAAAATCAGCCCCAGCATTTT. Translating it yields CASTPGENQPQHF. Together with reference TRBV28 and TRBJ1-5, the CDR3 gives the full variable domain: DVKVTQSSRYLVKRTGEKVFLECVQDMDHENMFWYRQDPGLGLRLIYFSYDVKMKEKGDIPEGYSVSREKKERFSLILESASTNQTSMYLCASTPGENQPQHFGDGTRLSIL.

CDR3 sequence reads: CASSISIGRQGLNYGYTF. The CDR3 bases are TGTGCCAGTAGTATCAGCATAGGGAGACAGGGCTTAAACTATGGCTACACCTTC. The chain recombines TRBV19 with TRBJ1-2; 7 nucleotides line up with TRBD1. This CDR3 comprises 18 residues. V dropped 3 bases and J dropped 2; count of bases not matched to a gene: 15. Germline lookup yields CDR1 LNHDA and CDR2 SQIVND (reference sequence). The whole variable domain, filled in from reference TRBV19 and TRBJ1-2, reads DGGITQSPKYLFRKEGQNVTLSCEQNLNHDAMYWYRQDPGQGLRLIYYSQIVNDFQKGDIAEGYSVSREKKESFPLTVTSAQKNPTAFYLCASSISIGRQGLNYGYTFGSGTRLTVV.

This rearrangement joins TRBV25-1 to TRBJ2-7; possibly TRBD1 for D (5 bases). V was trimmed by 3 bases and J by 0 bases, leaving 15 bases between them. In germline, CDR1 is MGHDK, CDR2 SYGVNS. This CDR3 is built from 16 residues. In DNA, the CDR3 is TGTGCCAGCAGTGACATGGGGCCATTTTTCTCCTACGAGCAGTACTTC. As protein: CASSDMGPFFSYEQYF.

Concerning this clone itself: Sequence at one end of the junction differs from germline and may be a read error. The chain employs TRBV19 and TRBJ1-5; D is ambiguous. This CDR3 has 15 amino acids. The germline V gene encodes CDR1 LNHDA and CDR2 SQIVND (reference sequence). CDR3 bases: TGTGTCAGTAGTAACGACATCCTCGGCGATCAGCCCCAGCATTTT. Protein product: CVSSNDILGDQPQHF. The full variable domain, in which reference TRBV19 and TRBJ1-5 provide the parts outside the CDR3, is DGGITQSPKYLFRKEGQNVTLSCEQNLNHDAMYWYRQDPGQGLRLIYYSQIVNDFQKGDIAEGYSVSREKKESFPLTVTSAQKNPTAFYLCVSSNDILGDQPQHFGDGTRLSIL.

The chain carries TRBV18 and TRBJ1-1; D is unclear. The CDR3 runs 13 residues. Trimming left V 5 bases short and J 1 base short, with 8 bases between. Per the germline V gene, CDR1 is KGHSH and CDR2 is LQKENI. The CDR3: CASSASGNTEAFF. CDR3 bases: TGTGCCAGCTCAGCCTCAGGGAACACTGAAGCTTTCTTT.

The chain carries TRBV6-1 and TRBJ1-2; 8 bases fit TRBD1. Trimming took 0 bases from V and 5 from J; bases not matched to a gene: 8. Germline loops: CDR1 MNHNS, CDR2 SASEGT. CDR3 length: 16 residues. The CDR3 here is CASSEAETGVRYGYTF. DNA for the CDR3: TGTGCCAGCAGTGAAGCTGAGACAGGGGTCCGGTATGGCTACACCTTC.

The rearrangement uses TRBV18 and TRBJ2-7; 7 nucleotides line up with TRBD2. V shed 2 bases, J shed 4 bases, and the junction held 11 bases outside the gene matches. From germline, CDR1 is KGHSH and CDR2 LQKENI. The CDR3 has 16 residues. This CDR3 is CASSPFDSSGRYEQYF. The CDR3 DNA reads TGTGCCAGCTCACCATTCGATTCTAGCGGCAGGTACGAGCAGTACTTC.

V usage is TRBV28 and J usage is TRBJ2-7, with 7 positions matching TRBD1. Losses at the gene ends were 8 bases for V and 6 bases for J; bases not matched to a gene: 7. This CDR3 is built from 12 residues. Germline assignment: CDR1 MDHEN and CDR2 SYDVKM. CDR3 in amino acids: CASPRPGGEQYF. As DNA, the CDR3 is TGTGCCAGCCCCCGACCAGGGGGCGAGCAGTACTTC. Based on the CDR3 plus reference TRBV28 and TRBJ2-7, the full variable domain is DVKVTQSSRYLVKRTGEKVFLECVQDMDHENMFWYRQDPGLGLRLIYFSYDVKMKEKGDIPEGYSVSREKKERFSLILESASTNQTSMYLCASPRPGGEQYFGPGTRLTVT.

This clone was observed a handful of times. V and J are TRBV9 and TRBJ2-2, with 10 bases lining up with TRBD2. Germline lookup yields CDR1 SGDLS and CDR2 YYNGEE. Trimming cost V 1 base and J 3 bases; bases outside gene matches: 3. The CDR3 is 16 residues long. CDR3 sequence reads: CASSVLAGAYTGELFF. Written as DNA, the CDR3 is TGTGCCAGCAGCGTACTAGCGGGAGCCTACACCGGGGAGCTGTTTTTT.

In its sample, this clone was seen a few times. The V call is TRBV11-1, the J call TRBJ1-2; possible D gene TRBD1, 5 bases. Trimming removed 4 bases from V and 1 base from J, with 7 bases in between. CDR1 SGHAT and CDR2 FQDESV come from the germline V gene (reference sequence). This CDR3 spans 13 amino acids. The chain's CDR3 is CASSSQVNYGYTF. The CDR3 nucleotides are TGTGCCAGCAGCTCACAGGTTAACTATGGCTACACCTTC.

The chain uses TRBV28 and TRBJ2-7; D unresolved. The CDR3 contains 11 residues. Germline V lookup: CDR1 MDHEN, CDR2 SYDVKM. V shed 2 bases and J shed 6 bases, with 5 bases lying between them. This CDR3 is CASSLDREQYF. The DNA for the CDR3 is TGTGCCAGCAGTTTAGACCGCGAGCAGTACTTC.

The V call is TRBV7-9, the J call TRBJ1-1, with D possibly matching TRBD1 (5 bases). The CDR3 contains 13 residues. Deletions cut 6 bases from V and 3 bases from J, with 11 bases between. Germline CDR1 and CDR2: SEHNR and FQNEAQ (reference sequence). CDR3 bases: TGTGCCAGCAGACCCGGGACGGACACTGAAGCTTTCTTT. Protein: CASRPGTDTEAFF.

With regard to this clone: The same CDR3 can be traced to other DNA sequences in this sample. The chain employs TRBV30 and TRBJ1-2, with TRBD1 matching 7 bases. Germline values: CDR1 GTSNPN, CDR2 SVGIG (reference sequence). Germline trimming cut 4 bases from V and 9 bases from J; bases unmatched to any gene: 20. This CDR3 spans 16 amino acids. CDR3 residues: CAWTRDSAWGFYRYTF. CDR3 coding DNA: TGTGCCTGGACCCGGGACAGCGCGTGGGGTTTTTATCGCTACACCTTC.

The rearrangement joins TRBV11-2 to TRBJ2-7, with D uncertain. CDR1 is SGHAT, CDR2 FQNNGV, per germline. This CDR3 is built from 12 residues. Trimming took off 3 bases at V and 6 bases at J, with 9 bases between the two ends. The CDR3: CASSFRGREQYF. CDR3 DNA sequence: TGTGCCAGCAGCTTTAGAGGTCGCGAGCAGTACTTC.

For this clone: No conserved phenylalanine or tryptophan is present at the end of the CDR3, so a read error is the likely explanation. J is TRBJ1-1 and V is TRBV6-5; D is undetermined. V lost 5 bases and J lost 3, with 4 bases in between. The CDR3 loop spans 11 amino acids. The germline V gene encodes CDR1 MNHEY and CDR2 SVGAGI. CDR3 amino acids: CASSGDTEAFL. CDR3 DNA: TGTGCCAGCAGTGGGGACACTGAAGCTTTCCTT.

CDR3 sequence: CASSRDGSGANVLTF. The CDR3 nucleotides read TGTGCCAGCAGCCGGGACGGCTCTGGGGCCAACGTCCTGACTTTC. V usage is TRBV5-4 and J usage is TRBJ2-6; D is perhaps TRBD1 or TRBD2 (5 bases each). Trimming took off 4 bases at V and 0 bases at J, with 8 bases between the two ends. Germline V gene lookup returns CDR1 SGHNT and CDR2 YYREEE (reference sequence). CDR3 length equals 15 residues.

The chain combines TRBV6-1 with TRBJ2-7; no clear D gene. The germline V gene encodes CDR1 MNHNS and CDR2 SASEGT. V was cut by 4 bases and J by 3 bases, with 7 bases left in between. CDR3 length: 12 amino acids. CDR3 bases: TGTGCCAGCAGTGCCCCCAACTACGAGCAGTACTTC. Its protein is CASSAPNYEQYF.

The V gene is TRBV30, the J gene TRBJ1-5, with a weak D call TRBD1 (5 bases). Germline assignment: CDR1 GTSNPN and CDR2 SVGIG (reference sequence). The CDR3 is made up of 15 amino acids. Trimming removed 4 bases from V and 1 base from J, with 14 bases in between. The CDR3 sequence: CAWTPGMASNQPQHF. CDR3 nucleotides: TGTGCCTGGACCCCAGGGATGGCGAGCAATCAGCCCCAGCATTTT. Together with reference TRBV30 and TRBJ1-5, the CDR3 gives the full variable domain: SQTIHQWPATLVQPVGSPLSLECTVEGTSNPNLYWYRQAAGRGLQLLFYSVGIGQISSEVPQNLSASRPQDRQFILSSKKLLLSDSGFYLCAWTPGMASNQPQHFGDGTRLSIL.

The V call is TRBV11-1, the J call TRBJ1-6, with D maybe TRBD1 (5 bases). Looked up from germline, CDR1 is SGHAT and CDR2 is FQDESV (reference sequence). V was clipped by 1 base and J by 8 bases, with 12 bases between them. The CDR3 loop spans 15 amino acids. DNA of the CDR3: TGTGCCAGCAGCTTAGGTCGACAGACATATTCACCCCTCCACTTT. Amino acids: CASSLGRQTYSPLHF. Together with reference TRBV11-1 and TRBJ1-6, the CDR3 gives the full variable domain: EAEVAQSPRYKITEKSQAVAFWCDPISGHATLYWYRQILGQGPELLVQFQDESVVDDSQLPKDRFSAERLKGVDSTLKIQPAELGDSAMYLCASSLGRQTYSPLHFGNGTRLTVT.

The chain joins TRBV11-2 to TRBJ1-2, with no clear D. The CDR3 is made up of 16 amino acids. The V end lost 5 bases, the J end lost 1 base, and 17 bases lay between the germline ends. Per germline, CDR1 SGHAT and CDR2 FQNNGV. The CDR3 DNA is TGTGCCAGCAGCCCACGACCCTTGGGCAGTAACTATGGCTACACCTTC. It is translated as CASSPRPLGSNYGYTF.

This sequence joins TRBV30 and TRBJ2-5; no firm D call. Germline V gene sequence: CDR1 GTSNPN, CDR2 SVGIG (reference sequence). Trimming shortened V by 0 bases and J by 4 bases, and 12 bases separated the two germline ends. There are 14 residues in the CDR3. The CDR3 reads CAWSVYERRETQYF. DNA of the CDR3: TGTGCCTGGAGTGTATACGAGAGGAGAGAGACCCAGTACTTC.

The chain uses TRBV6-5 and TRBJ2-3, with D perhaps given as TRBD1 or TRBD2 (5 bases each). The CDR3 runs to 11 residues. V dropped 5 bases and J dropped 7 bases, with 7 bases sitting between them. CDR1 is MNHEY, CDR2 SVGAGI, per germline. DNA of the CDR3: TGTGCCAGCAGTGGGGGTTATACGCAGTATTTT. This sequence encodes CASSGGYTQYF.

The chain couples TRBV12-5 to TRBJ2-7; 9 nucleotides line up with TRBD2. Germline CDR1 and CDR2: LGHNT and FRNRAP. The junction had 3 bases not matched to a gene; V was cut back by 3 bases and J by 6 bases. The CDR3 has 13 residues. CDR3: CASGFFSGGEQYF. The CDR3, as DNA: TGTGCTAGTGGTTTTTTTAGCGGGGGCGAGCAGTACTTC.

The chain links TRBV2 to TRBJ2-3; TRBD2 matches 11 bases. Per germline, CDR1 SNHLY and CDR2 FYNNEI. The CDR3 contains 16 residues. J was trimmed by 11 bases and V by 3 bases; bases with no gene match: 13. The CDR3 sequence: CASSDRLAGGRGEQYF. CDR3 coding DNA: TGTGCCAGCAGTGATCGGCTAGCGGGGGGCCGTGGAGAGCAGTATTTT.

J is TRBJ2-1 and V is TRBV7-9; 12 bases are a match to TRBD1. The CDR3 is 15 amino acids. Germline CDR1 SEHNR, CDR2 FQNEAQ (reference sequence). The trim removed 7 bases at V and 8 bases at J, leaving 9 bases unmatched. CDR3 DNA: TGTGCCAGCATAGGGACAGGGGGCGCAAGGGATGAGCAGTTCTTC. It is translated as CASIGTGGARDEQFF.

This clone was recorded only once. The gene calls are TRBV30 and TRBJ2-3; D may be TRBD1 (6 bases). The CDR3 loop spans 15 amino acids. V was trimmed by 0 bases and J by 4 bases, leaving 14 bases between them. Germline V gene data show CDR1 as GTSNPN and CDR2 as SVGIG (reference sequence). CDR3 nucleotides: TGTGCCTGGAGTGTACAGGGAAGGTTGGCAGATACGCAGTATTTT. Its translation is CAWSVQGRLADTQYF. Together with reference TRBV30 and TRBJ2-3, the CDR3 gives the full variable domain: SQTIHQWPATLVQPVGSPLSLECTVEGTSNPNLYWYRQAAGRGLQLLFYSVGIGQISSEVPQNLSASRPQDRQFILSSKKLLLSDSGFYLCAWSVQGRLADTQYFGPGTRLTVL.

This chain links TRBV6-5 with TRBJ2-2, with D unresolved. CDR3 length equals 13 residues. The germline V and J ends were trimmed by 7 bases and 0 bases, with 6 bases remaining between them. Germline CDR1 and CDR2: MNHEY and SVGAGI. The CDR3 nucleotides are TGTGCCAGCACCCGCTCGAACACCGGGGAGCTGTTTTTT. This sequence encodes CASTRSNTGELFF.

The chain joins TRBV11-2 to TRBJ2-7; D is perhaps TRBD1 (6 bases). V lost 4 bases to trimming and J lost 12 bases, with 16 bases between them. This CDR3 has 12 amino acids. Germline V gene data show CDR1 as SGHAT and CDR2 as FQNNGV. CDR3 sequence reads: CASSSEDSRRYF. Here the CDR3 DNA reads TGTGCCAGCAGCTCCGAGGACAGCCGGCGGTACTTC.

V usage is TRBV6-5 and J usage is TRBJ1-1; D possibly corresponds to TRBD1 (5 bases). CDR1 MNHEY and CDR2 SVGAGI come from the germline V gene. CDR3 size: 11 residues. V was clipped by 2 bases and J by 11 bases, with 9 bases between them. CDR3 residues: CASSYGGGAFF. CDR3 DNA sequence: TGTGCCAGCAGTTACGGGGGTGGGGCTTTCTTT.

The CDR3, as DNA: TGCGCCAGCAGTAGAAACTGGGGGGCGTGGGATAATTCACCCCTCCACTTT. Its translation: CASSRNWGAWDNSPLHF. The V gene is TRBV5-1, the J gene TRBJ1-6, with D perhaps matching TRBD1 (6 bases). The CDR3 is 17 amino acids. Germline assignment: CDR1 SGHRS and CDR2 YFSETQ. Trimming took 5 bases from V and 5 from J, leaving 20 bases between them.

The rearrangement links TRBV7-3 to TRBJ1-1; 9 bases are shared with TRBD1. Trimming took 5 bases from V and 7 from J; bases not matched to a gene: 11. The CDR3 has 15 amino acids. Germline CDR1 is SGHTA and CDR2 is FQGTGA. The CDR3 nucleotides are TGTGCCAGCAGCAAAGGGACAGGGAGGGTTGATGAAGCTTTCTTT. It encodes CASSKGTGRVDEAFF.

The rearrangement links TRBV6-1 to TRBJ1-3; 8 bases match TRBD1. The CDR3 sequence is 15 residues long. Germline V lookup: CDR1 MNHNS, CDR2 SASEGT. The J segment lost 0 bases and the V segment lost 4 bases, leaving 2 bases of the junction unmatched. CDR3: CASSAGGHSGNTIYF. The CDR3 DNA is TGTGCCAGCAGTGCAGGGGGCCACTCTGGAAACACCATATATTTT.